This T cell receptor (beta chain) was identified during a study of T cell clones after liver transplantation. Study conclusions and caveats: Circulating graft-donor-reactive CD4 TCRbeta sequences fell significantly post-transplant in 5 of 8 subjects.

This clone was picked up one time. Its antigen is currently unknown. CDR1 and CDR2 from the germline V gene are MDHEN and SYDVKM. The CDR3 loop spans 14 amino acids. The trim removed 7 bases at V and 3 bases at J, leaving 5 bases unmatched. Produced via immunoSEQ multiplex PCR; TCRdb's table is partial and in-frame only. The data show fewer than 85,000 clones, with over 80% seen just once and 2.5% to 3.5% held by the top ten. This clonotype originated in a human patient who received a liver transplant. Some T cells may be provided by the graft donor. The source was CD4+ T cells from blood, collected at the 22-month timepoint. This chain links TRBV28 with TRBJ2-7, with 11 positions matching TRBD2. CDR3 residues: CASNLAGGYYEQYF. For the CDR3, the DNA is TGTGCCAGCAATCTAGCGGGAGGCTACTACGAGCAGTACTTC.